The entry below gives a single TCR beta chain sequence along with its context. The sample comes from a study of blood T cell repertoires in COVID-19. As originally analysed: By means of reference gene primer amplification, nucleated cell counts were estimated. Using immunoSEQ multiplex PCR, the repertoire was profiled, and TCRdb retains in-frame clones only, with some absent. V, J and clone size reflect that table, while D and trimming were determined from the DNA. The profile shows under 200,000 clones, more than 65% of them singletons. After removal of 2 bases from V and 5 bases from J, the junction contained 9 bases not matched to a gene. Germline V gene sequence: CDR1 MNHEY, CDR2 SMNVEV (reference sequence). There are 17 residues in the CDR3.

The sample was PBMCs or T cells enriched from blood (not recorded which). The TCR sequence derives from a man between 60 and 75 years old who had recovered from COVID-19. This chain links TRBV27 with TRBJ1-5, with TRBD1 matching 10 bases. The CDR3 spells CASSLLARDRGYQPQHF. CDR3 nucleotides: TGTGCCAGCAGTTTACTGGCCCGGGACAGGGGCTATCAGCCCCAGCATTTT.